What follows is one TCR beta chain and its context. Its antigen remains unidentified. One end of the junction does not line up with germline, which may come from a read error. Graves' hyperthyroidism was defined as stable when no progression to ophthalmopathy occurred over 18 months of follow-up. Hyperthyroidism patients were newly diagnosed, with disease duration under 2 months, and aged 18 to 65 years. Patients with uncontrolled infections, other autoimmune diseases, pregnancy or lactation were excluded. Diagnoses relied on clinical symptoms, serum thyroxine and TRAb, thyroid ultrasound and orbital computed tomography. PBMCs were separated from under 11 ml of fresh peripheral blood using Ficoll-Paque density gradient centrifugation. Trizol reagent was used to extract total RNA, and RNA quality was then checked on an Agilent 2100 Bioanalyzer. The CDR3 sequence holds 11 residues, the cysteine and phenylalanine included. Only the CDR3 part of the read is kept: 33 bases, read in frame from the first base.

This record belongs to a study of T cells in Graves' hyperthyroidism and ophthalmopathy (dated by TCRdb to about 2019). At the level of the whole study: Peripheral blood samples were taken at initial diagnosis, before any treatment was given. To identify TCR V-J signatures that set the groups apart, the researchers used a discovery cohort of 90 to 100 patients, made up of under 45 with Graves' ophthalmopathy and about 60 with stable Graves' hyperthyroidism. An independent validation cohort of some 18 hyperthyroidism patients and approximately 17 patients who later progressed to ophthalmopathy tested prospective prediction of ophthalmopathy. The approximately 98 discovery patients were randomly divided into training and test sets at a 7:3 ratio. The study also compared thyroid tissue and blood T-cell repertoires from more than 5 Graves' hyperthyroidism patients. After blood sampling, hyperthyroidism patients were treated with methimazole at a starting dose of 30 mg daily, and ophthalmopathy patients were treated with high-dose intravenous methylprednisolone. According to the paper, TCR Vbeta CDR3 sequencing was carried out on 135 peripheral blood samples, which came from 40 to 45 ophthalmopathy, around 74 hyperthyroidism and roughly 17 progressor patients.

The TCR beta CDR3 regions were amplified from the RNA transcripts. For the first round of RT-PCR on the TCR CDR3, the HTBI primer set was used together with the Qiagen OneStep RT-PCR kit. Libraries were constructed in a second round of multiplex PCR, after which size selection and purification were performed. The libraries were sequenced on an Illumina HiSeq2000 using paired-end 100 bp reads. Regarding the original processing steps: SOAPnuke was used to process the raw data, with reads discarded if the reads contained adapters or uncalled bases, had a mean Phred below 15, or lacked an exact constant-primer or identifier match. COPE v1.2.5 was used to merge high-quality paired reads, and clonotypes were defined as unique nucleotide sequences. MiTCR v1.1 was used to align the clonotypes against IMGT TRBV, TRBD and TRBJ reference segments. Analysis was restricted to V-J combinations with a frequency above 0.0001, which covered 99.2% of repertoires. A TCS score was defined as the ratio between F50 (clonal expansion) and ExV (chaos), using BLOSUM62-based TCRdist between CDR3 peptides within each V-J. Welch's t-statistics and random forest reduced around 520 V-J features to roughly 13, which were used in a naive Bayes classifier (R e1071). TCRdb ran its own pipeline on the public reads, namely fastp trimming at Q25 and MiXCR clone calling, and kept in-frame beta chains. Each record represents a unique CDR3 protein, reported with the most common genes and DNA among its rows. For this entry, the V and J calls and clone size follow TCRdb and not the study's own pipeline. This sample is represented by 450,000 to 650,000 distinct CDR3 sequences; under 25% of them were singletons. The top ten clones comprise roughly 29% of the sample.

What the authors observed across the whole study: During validation, the model predicted progression to ophthalmopathy a median of around 6 months ahead of onset, with approximately 70% sensitivity and around 72% specificity. No statistical method was used to set the sample size in advance, and investigators knew the group allocation. Ophthalmopathy was separated from stable hyperthyroidism by a 13 V-J signature model, with approximately 86% sensitivity and about 84% specificity obtained in cross-validation and 80%/75% obtained in testing. Most expanded thyroid clonotypes (frequency above 0.001) were also found in blood, which suggests that blood repertoires may mirror thyroid immune responses.

This TCR was sampled from a man between 18 and 35 years old with Graves' hyperthyroidism. The specimen sequenced was blood. The chain employs TRBV12-3 or TRBV12-4 and TRBJ2-7; no D gene can be assigned with confidence. The CDR3 reads as follows: CDSSLTYEQYF. In nucleotide form, the sequence is TGTGACAGCAGTCTTACCTACGAGCAGTACTTC.